The 14 T cell receptor beta chains listed next were all sequenced from one sample in a study of cytomegalovirus exposure and HLA in healthy donors. The repertoire was sequenced with immunoSEQ multiplex PCR; TCRdb's copy has only in-frame clones and lacks some. The table lists 85,000 to 90,000 clones, 95% to 98% of them singletons. Material for sequencing was PBMCs. The receptors were sampled from a man in his late teens or twenties in good health and CMV-seronegative.

The genes are TRBV6-5 and TRBJ2-4, with D perhaps TRBD2 (7 bases). CDR1 MNHEY and CDR2 SVGAGI come from the germline V gene. The CDR3 sequence is 15 residues long. Trimming took 7 bases from V and 0 from J, leaving 13 bases between them. The CDR3, as DNA: TGTGCCAGCATCCCGGGGGGCCTAGCCAAAAACATTCAGTACTTC. This translates into CASIPGGLAKNIQYF.

The V and J genes are TRBV19 and TRBJ1-5; 9 nucleotides align to TRBD1. The V and J ends lost 1 base and 6 bases, in that order; junction bases with no gene match: 1. The CDR3 totals 14 residues. CDR1 LNHDA and CDR2 SQIVND come from the germline V gene (reference sequence). In DNA, the CDR3 is TGTGCCAGTAGTATAGGGACAGGGGTTCAGCCCCAGCATTTT. Translation: CASSIGTGVQPQHF.

J is TRBJ1-5 and V is TRBV28; 8 bases fit TRBD1. Germline values: CDR1 MDHEN, CDR2 SYDVKM. The V gene end was trimmed by 3 bases and the J gene end by 0 bases; junction bases not matched to a gene: 7. There are 17 residues in the CDR3. CDR3 amino acids: CASSFDRGGYSNQPQHF. CDR3 DNA sequence: TGTGCCAGCAGTTTTGACAGGGGAGGGTATAGCAATCAGCCCCAGCATTTT.

This clone came up once. The chain recombines TRBV4-1 with TRBJ2-1; 12 positions match TRBD2. The ends lost 5 bases at V and 7 bases at J; junction bases unmatched: 9. Germline loops: CDR1 MGHRA, CDR2 YSYEKL. CDR3 size: 16 residues. CDR3 DNA: TGCGCCAGCAGCTTACGGACTAGCGGGATAGAGAATGAGCAGTTCTTC. Translated: CASSLRTSGIENEQFF.

The chain employs TRBV13 and TRBJ2-2; weak D call: TRBD1 (6 bases). Germline CDR1 is PRHDT and CDR2 is FYEKMQ (reference sequence). The ends were cut back, 5 bases at V and 6 bases at J, with 22 bases in the middle. This CDR3 spans 17 amino acids. The CDR3 sequence is CASSQTSGTIVAGELFF. DNA of the CDR3: TGTGCCAGCAGCCAAACCTCCGGGACAATCGTCGCCGGGGAGCTGTTTTTT.

The V call is TRBV7-2, the J call TRBJ2-1; 10 bases are a match to TRBD2. The V segment lost 7 bases and the J segment 4 bases; nucleotides outside the gene matches: 4. CDR3 length equals 14 residues. CDR1 is SGHTA, CDR2 FQGNSA, per germline. In nucleotides, the CDR3 is TGTGCCAGCAAAACGGGACTAGCGTACAATGAGCAGTTCTTC. Its translation: CASKTGLAYNEQFF.

The chain carries TRBV9 and TRBJ2-1; D perhaps matches TRBD1 (6 bases). CDR1 and CDR2 from the germline V gene are SGDLS and YYNGEE. This CDR3 spans 15 amino acids. V lost 0 bases and J lost 7, with 14 bases in between. CDR3 coding DNA: TGTGCCAGCAGCGTAGACAGGTCCCAGGGGAATGAGCAGTTCTTC. Protein product: CASSVDRSQGNEQFF. The full variable domain, rest sourced from reference TRBV9 and TRBJ2-1, is DSGVTQTPKHLITATGQRVTLRCSPRSGDLSVYWYQQSLDQGLQFLIQYYNGEERAKGNILERFSAQQFPDLHSELNLSSLELGDSALYFCASSVDRSQGNEQFFGPGTRLTVL.

This clone appeared a single time. V is TRBV28 and J is TRBJ2-1; 11 nucleotides align to TRBD2. The length of the CDR3 is 15 residues. The germline V gene has CDR1 MDHEN and CDR2 SYDVKM. V was pared by 9 bases and J by 5 bases, with 9 bases of the junction left unmatched. CDR3 amino acids: CASKTTSGKNNEQFF. The CDR3 region has the DNA TGTGCCAGTAAAACGACTAGCGGGAAGAACAATGAGCAGTTCTTC.

This clone was detected only once. CDR3 region: CASSQDSDFPDFGSAFF. As DNA, the CDR3 is TGTGCCAGCAGCCAAGACAGTGACTTTCCTGACTTCGGGTCGGCTTTCTTT. The chain recombines TRBV4-2 with TRBJ1-1; D call uncertain. Germline lookup yields CDR1 LGHNA and CDR2 YNFKEQ. This CDR3 is 17 amino acids long. Trimming pared 0 bases from V and 11 bases from J, leaving 25 bases between.

Only one count was recorded for this clone. The genes are TRBV4-1 and TRBJ2-7; 9 bases agree with TRBD2. CDR3 length: 14 residues. V lost 4 bases to trimming and J lost 3 bases; unmatched junction nucleotides: 4. CDR1 and CDR2 (germline): MGHRA, YSYEKL. This chain's CDR3 is CASSLGTSSYEQYF. CDR3 DNA sequence: TGCGCCAGCAGCCTAGGGACTAGCAGCTACGAGCAGTACTTC.

A single count supports this clone. The rearrangement joins TRBV11-2 to TRBJ2-2; 9 bases agree with TRBD1. Per the germline V gene, CDR1 is SGHAT and CDR2 is FQNNGV. J lost 7 bases, V lost 4 bases, and 4 bases had no gene match. The CDR3 covers 14 residues. As DNA, the CDR3 is TGTGCCAGCAGCTCGGGACAGGGAATCGGGGAGCTGTTTTTT. It yields the protein CASSSGQGIGELFF.

The chain recombines TRBV19 with TRBJ1-3; 8 bases align to TRBD1. CDR1 is LNHDA, CDR2 SQIVND, per germline (reference sequence). The CDR3 has 17 residues. Trimming took 2 bases from V and 0 from J; bases not matched to a gene: 6. The CDR3 DNA reads TGTGCCAGTAGTATATCCGGGACAGGATTCTCTGGAAACACCATATATTTT. Protein: CASSISGTGFSGNTIYF.

This clone was seen once. The DNA of the CDR3 is TGTGCCAGCAGCCGAACAACAGGGAGCAATCAGCCCCAGCATTTT. It specifies CASSRTTGSNQPQHF. The rearrangement uses TRBV6-6 and TRBJ1-5; possibly TRBD1 for D (6 bases). V lost 6 bases and J 1 base, leaving 13 bases between the germline ends. CDR3 size: 15 residues. Per germline, CDR1 MNHNY and CDR2 SVGAGI (reference sequence).

This clone occurred once. This chain connects TRBV5-1 to TRBJ2-5, with D possibly being TRBD2 (6 bases). Trimming pared 1 base from V and 4 bases from J, leaving 11 bases between. This CDR3 region has 14 residues. The germline CDR1 and CDR2 sequences are SGHRS and YFSETQ. The CDR3 DNA is TGCGCCAGCAGCTTGACTCAGGGAGGAGAGACCCAGTACTTC. It encodes CASSLTQGGETQYF.